The 12 T cell receptor beta chains below were found in one sample sequenced in a study of blood T cell repertoires in COVID-19. The repertoire was sequenced with immunoSEQ multiplex PCR; TCRdb's copy has only in-frame clones and lacks some. The table has hundreds of thousands of clones, about four fifths seen once. Input material: peripheral blood. The receptors stem from a woman between 40 and 55 years old with active or convalescent COVID-19.

The gene calls are TRBV7-8 and TRBJ1-1; D gene uncertain. Trimming took 1 base from V and 1 from J, leaving 10 bases between them. Per germline, CDR1 SGHVS and CDR2 FQNEAQ. The CDR3 is 15 amino acids. The CDR3 nucleotides are TGTGCCAGCAGCTTAGAAGGAGCACGGAACACTGAAGCTTTCTTT. Translating gives CASSLEGARNTEAFF.

The chain couples TRBV2 to TRBJ1-5, with D tentatively TRBD1 (5 bases). The CDR3 extends over 16 amino acids. The germline gives CDR1 SNHLY, CDR2 FYNNEI. Trimming took 3 bases from V and 3 from J, leaving 15 bases between them. The CDR3 nucleotides are TGTGCCAGCAGTGATCGACAGAGAAGTAACAATCAGCCCCAGCATTTT. Residues: CASSDRQRSNNQPQHF.

V usage is TRBV12-5 and J usage is TRBJ1-6; 9 bases are shared with TRBD1. Germline CDR1 is LGHNT and CDR2 is FRNRAP. V lost 5 bases, J lost 9 bases, and 5 bases stayed unmatched. This CDR3 spans 14 amino acids. CDR3 amino acids: CASGLGQGASPLHF. Written as DNA, the CDR3 is TGTGCTAGTGGTCTGGGACAGGGAGCTTCACCCCTCCACTTT.

The chain has TRBV30 and TRBJ2-7; D gene uncertain. Germline V gene data show CDR1 as GTSNPN and CDR2 as SVGIG (reference sequence). V was clipped by 3 bases and J by 3 bases, with 9 bases between them. This CDR3 is built from 12 residues. CDR3 region: CAWRAVNYEQYF. Written as DNA, the CDR3 is TGTGCCTGGAGGGCCGTGAACTACGAGCAGTACTTC. Complete variable domain (other parts from reference TRBV30 and TRBJ2-7): SQTIHQWPATLVQPVGSPLSLECTVEGTSNPNLYWYRQAAGRGLQLLFYSVGIGQISSEVPQNLSASRPQDRQFILSSKKLLLSDSGFYLCAWRAVNYEQYFGPGTRLTVT.

This rearrangement joins TRBV6-6 to TRBJ1-2; 7 positions match TRBD1. Germline lookup yields CDR1 MNHNY and CDR2 SVGAGI (reference sequence). With V trimmed by 8 bases and J by 4 bases, 10 bases remained unmatched. The CDR3 length is 14 residues. DNA for the CDR3: TGTGCCAGCCGGGAAGGGGGCTCCAGCTATGGCTACACCTTC. Translated, it gives CASREGGSSYGYTF.

This clone showed up just a few times. The chain links TRBV19 to TRBJ1-1; unclear D gene. The CDR3 is 16 amino acids. Germline-derived CDR1 and CDR2 are LNHDA and SQIVND (reference sequence). The V and J ends lost 6 bases and 2 bases respectively, with 19 bases between them. CDR3 protein: CASRTLFAGSNTEAFF. CDR3 coding DNA: TGTGCCAGTAGGACCCTGTTCGCGGGCAGCAACACTGAAGCTTTCTTT.

V gene TRBV6-2 or TRBV6-3 combines with J gene TRBJ2-3; D uncertain. The germline V and J ends were trimmed by 2 bases and 4 bases, with 16 bases remaining between them. CDR1 and CDR2 from the germline V gene are MNHEY and SVGEGT. The CDR3 is 16 residues long. The CDR3 loop reads CASSYPTGRRPDTQYF. CDR3 bases: TGTGCCAGCAGTTACCCGACGGGTAGACGCCCAGATACGCAGTATTTT.

This clone was counted once. The chain has TRBV29-1 and TRBJ1-1, with D tentatively TRBD1 (6 bases). V was shortened by 0 bases and J by 11 bases, with 19 bases between the two germline ends. The germline gives CDR1 SQVTM, CDR2 ANQGSEA. The CDR3 covers 14 residues. The CDR3, as DNA: TGCAGCGTTGAAGATCACGGGGGGGCCTTGCGGGCTTTCTTT. Translating gives CSVEDHGGALRAFF.

Concerning this clone: Other DNA sequences in this sample translate to the same CDR3. The CDR3 here is CASSLLAGGTDTQYF. The CDR3 DNA is TGTGCCAGCAGCTTACTAGCGGGGGGGACAGATACGCAGTATTTT. This chain uses TRBV7-3 with TRBJ2-3; 12 bases align to TRBD2. The V segment lost 2 bases and the J segment 3 bases; nucleotides outside the gene matches: 0. This CDR3 contains 15 residues. Per the germline V gene, CDR1 is SGHTA and CDR2 is FQGTGA.

The chain employs TRBV5-4 and TRBJ2-1, with TRBD2 matching 9 bases. J was trimmed by 8 bases and V by 4 bases; bases with no gene match: 4. The length of the CDR3 is 13 residues. Germline CDR1 SGHNT, CDR2 YYREEE (reference sequence). The CDR3 reads CASSGIAGDEQFF. In DNA form, the CDR3 reads TGTGCCAGCAGCGGGATAGCGGGGGATGAGCAGTTCTTC.

The sample holds a few counts of this clone. V and J are TRBV15 and TRBJ1-1; possibly TRBD1 for D (6 bases). Germline loops: CDR1 LNHNV, CDR2 YYDKDF (reference sequence). CDR3 size: 16 residues. Deletions cut 5 bases from V and 3 bases from J, with 19 bases between. The CDR3 is CATSPFPRTADTEAFF. The CDR3 nucleotides are TGTGCCACCAGCCCTTTCCCTCGGACAGCGGACACTGAAGCTTTCTTT.

This sequence joins TRBV19 and TRBJ2-2; 7 bases agree with TRBD1. Trimming removed 6 bases from V and 4 bases from J; junction bases left unmatched: 8. Germline loops: CDR1 LNHDA, CDR2 SQIVND (reference sequence). This CDR3 spans 15 amino acids. Here the CDR3 DNA reads TGTGCCAGTAGCCCTCGACAGGGTATCACCGGGGAGCTGTTTTTT. Its translation: CASSPRQGITGELFF.